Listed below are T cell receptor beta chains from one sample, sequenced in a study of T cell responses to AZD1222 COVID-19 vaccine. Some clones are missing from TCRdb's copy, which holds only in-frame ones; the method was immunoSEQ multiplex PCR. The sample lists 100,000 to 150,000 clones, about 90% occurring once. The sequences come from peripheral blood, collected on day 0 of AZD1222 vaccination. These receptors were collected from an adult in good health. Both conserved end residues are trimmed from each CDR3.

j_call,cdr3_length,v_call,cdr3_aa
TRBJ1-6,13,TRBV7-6,ASAPTGTYNSPLH
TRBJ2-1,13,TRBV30,AWSPGTGGYNEQF
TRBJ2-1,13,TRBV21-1,ASSKWACSYNEQF
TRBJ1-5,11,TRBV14,ASSRDHDQPQH
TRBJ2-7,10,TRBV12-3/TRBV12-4,ASTGRAGEQY
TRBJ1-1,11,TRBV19,ASRGTMNTEAF
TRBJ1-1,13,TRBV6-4,ASSEKTGGNTEAF
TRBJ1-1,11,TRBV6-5,ASNGLSGQEAF
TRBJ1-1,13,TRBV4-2,ASSPPGAVNTEAF
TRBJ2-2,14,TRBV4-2,ASSQDFRGYTGELF
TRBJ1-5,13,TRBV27,ASSHSRGGAQPQH
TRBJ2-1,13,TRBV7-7,ASSLGTSGTREQF
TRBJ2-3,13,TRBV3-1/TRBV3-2,ASSQERGRGDTQY
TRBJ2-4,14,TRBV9,ASSVGLAGDENIQY
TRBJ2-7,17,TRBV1,TSSQPSYREPGTPPEQY
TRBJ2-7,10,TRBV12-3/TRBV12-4,ASSLVKYEQY
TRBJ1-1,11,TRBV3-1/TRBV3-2,ASSEQLNTEAF
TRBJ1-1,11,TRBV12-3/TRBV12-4,ASRPHGGTEAF
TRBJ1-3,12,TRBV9,ASSVAPAGNTIY
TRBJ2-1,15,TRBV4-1,ASSQEAEGAPMNEQF
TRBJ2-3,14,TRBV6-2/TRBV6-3,ASSPSGTLPTDTQY
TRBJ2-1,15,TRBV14,ASSQEVTWDSNNEQF
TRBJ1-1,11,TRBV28,ASSFGEDTEAF
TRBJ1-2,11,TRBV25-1,ASGVKGGRGYT
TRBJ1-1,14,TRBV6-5,ASIYRTGRLNTEAF
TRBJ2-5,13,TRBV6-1,ASSEQEQYQETQY
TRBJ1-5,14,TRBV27,ASSLGGLRAGQPQH